The sequence of this TCR beta chain was determined in a study of blood T cells in healthy people across ages. This CDR3 is built from 16 residues. Germline V gene lookup returns CDR1 MNHNY and CDR2 SVGAGI (reference sequence). V shed 1 base and J 0 bases; nucleotides not matched to a gene: 6. A sample-barcoded 5' primer and a J-beta primer mix were used in a second PCR of about 7 to 12 cycles. TCRdb re-derived calls from the 5' RACE reads in MiXCR, one entry per CDR3 protein. Altogether fewer than 1,000,000 distinct CDR3 sequences are present, approximately 48% being singletons, with the ten largest covering about a fifth.

The sample was blood. This sequence was found in a man in his sixties in good health. The chain recombines TRBV6-6 with TRBJ2-7, with TRBD1 identical over 7 bases. The CDR3 loop is CASSYFGDSGSYEQYF. In DNA, the CDR3 is TGTGCCAGCAGTTACTTCGGGGACAGCGGCTCCTACGAGCAGTACTTC.